A selection of T cell receptor beta chains follows, all from one sample in a study of OX40 agonist ivuxolimab in advanced cancers. Produced via immunoSEQ multiplex PCR; TCRdb's table is partial and in-frame only. The sample holds 70,000 or so clones, roughly 85% seen once. The sample consisted of CD4+ or CD8+ T cells sorted from blood, taken in a trial of the OX40 agonist ivuxolimab. Receptors were obtained from an adult with an advanced solid tumor such as melanoma, head and neck, liver or kidney cancer. The CDR3 runs from the conserved cysteine through the conserved F or W. The D gene is left open where the match is weak. Some rows mark clone size as missing; the rest say once, few, many or name a class of expanded clone.

J gene: TRBJ1-2
clone size: .
D gene: .
V gene: TRBV9
CDR3 DNA: TGTGCCAGCAGCGTAGAGGGGGAGGGGACCTATGGCTACACCTTC
CDR3 protein: CASSVEGEGTYGYTF

J gene: TRBJ1-1
clone size: .
D gene: .
V gene: TRBV30
CDR3 DNA: TGTGCCTGGAGTGTATGGGGTTTGAACACTGAAGCTTTCTTT
CDR3 protein: CAWSVWGLNTEAFF

J gene: TRBJ2-2
clone size: .
D gene: .
V gene: TRBV6-4
CDR3 DNA: TGTGCCAGCAGTGGTCTTGCCACCGGGGAGCTGTTTTTT
CDR3 protein: CASSGLATGELFF

J gene: TRBJ2-7
clone size: .
D gene: .
V gene: TRBV28
CDR3 DNA: TGTGCCAGCAGGCCTCCCGTCTCCGCAGGGATCGACGAGCAGTACTTC
CDR3 protein: CASRPPVSAGIDEQYF

J gene: TRBJ1-5
clone size: .
D gene: TRBD1
V gene: TRBV19
CDR3 DNA: TGTGCCAGTAGTGTGCCGGGACAGGGGCCTGATCAGCCCCAGCATTTT
CDR3 protein: CASSVPGQGPDQPQHF

J gene: TRBJ1-1
clone size: .
D gene: .
V gene: TRBV5-8
CDR3 DNA: TGTGCCAGCAGGCTGCGGGGGCAGACTGAAGCTTTCTTT
CDR3 protein: CASRLRGQTEAFF

J gene: TRBJ1-1
clone size: few
D gene: TRBD1
V gene: TRBV2
CDR3 DNA: TGTGCCAGCAGAAGACAGGGATCCACTGAAGCTTTCTTT
CDR3 protein: CASRRQGSTEAFF

J gene: TRBJ2-4
clone size: .
D gene: .
V gene: TRBV2
CDR3 DNA: TGTGCCAGCCAGGGGAGTGAGACCAAAAACATTCAGTACTTC
CDR3 protein: CASQGSETKNIQYF

J gene: TRBJ2-2
clone size: .
D gene: .
V gene: TRBV6-4
CDR3 DNA: TGTGCCAGCAGAAAACGCGACACAGGCGGGGAGCTGTTTTTT
CDR3 protein: CASRKRDTGGELFF

J gene: TRBJ1-2
clone size: .
D gene: .
V gene: TRBV5-6
CDR3 DNA: TGTGCCAGCACCAGGGCAGGCTATGGCTACACCTTC
CDR3 protein: CASTRAGYGYTF

J gene: TRBJ2-7
clone size: .
D gene: .
V gene: TRBV7-2
CDR3 DNA: TGTGCCAGCGGAAGGGGCTACGAGCAGTACTTC
CDR3 protein: CASGRGYEQYF

J gene: TRBJ1-2
clone size: .
D gene: .
V gene: TRBV7-3
CDR3 DNA: TGTGCCAGCAGGGGGCTTGGCTACACCTTC
CDR3 protein: CASRGLGYTF

J gene: TRBJ2-2
clone size: once
D gene: .
V gene: TRBV27
CDR3 DNA: TGTGCCAGCAGTTTTTATGGGGCAGTTAACACCGGGGAGCTGTTTTTT
CDR3 protein: CASSFYGAVNTGELFF

J gene: TRBJ1-2
clone size: .
D gene: .
V gene: TRBV23-1
CDR3 DNA: TGCGCCAGCAGTCAATTATCGTTTAACTATGGCTACACCTTC
CDR3 protein: CASSQLSFNYGYTF

J gene: TRBJ1-4
clone size: .
D gene: TRBD1
V gene: TRBV4-1
CDR3 DNA: TGCGCCAGCAGCCGTAGACAGGGGGTGTCTAATGAAAAACTGTTTTTT
CDR3 protein: CASSRRQGVSNEKLFF

J gene: TRBJ2-5
clone size: .
D gene: .
V gene: TRBV27
CDR3 DNA: TGTGCCAGCAAGCGCCAAGAGACCCAGTACTTC
CDR3 protein: CASKRQETQYF

J gene: TRBJ2-5
clone size: .
D gene: .
V gene: TRBV9
CDR3 DNA: TGTGCCAGCAGCGTTCTCCCAAGGGGAGAGACCCAGTACTTC
CDR3 protein: CASSVLPRGETQYF

J gene: TRBJ2-4
clone size: .
D gene: .
V gene: TRBV29-1
CDR3 DNA: TGCAGCGTTGGGCACTTGGACAGACACTGGAGGGTAGCCAAAAACATTCAGTACTTC
CDR3 protein: CSVGHLDRHWRVAKNIQYF

J gene: TRBJ1-3
clone size: .
D gene: .
V gene: TRBV5-5
CDR3 DNA: TGTGCCAGCAGCTTGGATGGAGGCGGACTCTCTGGAAACACCATATATTTT
CDR3 protein: CASSLDGGGLSGNTIYF

J gene: TRBJ2-6
clone size: .
D gene: .
V gene: TRBV19
CDR3 DNA: TGTGCCAGTAAAGGCATGAAGAGCTCTGGGGCCAACGTCCTGACTTTC
CDR3 protein: CASKGMKSSGANVLTF

J gene: TRBJ2-7
clone size: few
D gene: .
V gene: TRBV29-1
CDR3 DNA: TGCAGCGTTGGGCCAGGCGCCAGCTCCTACGAGCAGTACTTC
CDR3 protein: CSVGPGASSYEQYF

J gene: TRBJ1-2
clone size: once
D gene: .
V gene: TRBV30
CDR3 DNA: TGTGCCTGGAGAATCAGAGCTAACTATGGCTACACCTTC
CDR3 protein: CAWRIRANYGYTF

J gene: TRBJ1-5
clone size: .
D gene: .
V gene: TRBV7-6
CDR3 DNA: TGTGCCAGCAGCTTAGGAGCGGAAAACCAGCCCCAGCATTTT
CDR3 protein: CASSLGAENQPQHF

J gene: TRBJ1-2
clone size: once
D gene: .
V gene: TRBV6-1
CDR3 DNA: TGTGCCAGCAGTGAATTTGACAGGCCGGTCTATGGCTACACCTTC
CDR3 protein: CASSEFDRPVYGYTF

J gene: TRBJ2-2
clone size: .
D gene: .
V gene: TRBV2
CDR3 DNA: TGTGCCAGCACCCAGGTGGGGACCCCGAACACCGGGGAGCTGTTTTTT
CDR3 protein: CASTQVGTPNTGELFF

J gene: TRBJ2-1
clone size: .
D gene: .
V gene: TRBV11-2
CDR3 DNA: TGTGCCAGCAGCTTAGGAGAAGCTAGGGAGCAGTTCTTC
CDR3 protein: CASSLGEAREQFF

J gene: TRBJ2-7
clone size: .
D gene: TRBD1
V gene: TRBV10-2
CDR3 DNA: TGCGCCAGCAGGACCGGGACAGGGAAGGAGCAGTACTTC
CDR3 protein: CASRTGTGKEQYF

J gene: TRBJ1-3
clone size: few
D gene: .
V gene: TRBV5-5
CDR3 DNA: TGTGCCAGCAGCTTGGGCTTAAAAAACTCTGGAAACACCATATATTTT
CDR3 protein: CASSLGLKNSGNTIYF

J gene: TRBJ1-4
clone size: .
D gene: TRBD1
V gene: TRBV18
CDR3 DNA: TGTGCCAGCTCACCGGGGGACAGGGGTTATGAAAAACTGTTTTTT
CDR3 protein: CASSPGDRGYEKLFF

J gene: TRBJ2-6
clone size: once
D gene: .
V gene: TRBV7-3
CDR3 DNA: TGTGCCAGCAGCTTAATGGGCCGACCTGGGGCCAACGTCCTGACTTTC
CDR3 protein: CASSLMGRPGANVLTF

J gene: TRBJ2-7
clone size: .
D gene: .
V gene: TRBV19
CDR3 DNA: TGTGCCAGTACCGGGACTCGGGGCGAGCAGTACTTC
CDR3 protein: CASTGTRGEQYF

J gene: TRBJ1-3
clone size: .
D gene: .
V gene: TRBV9
CDR3 DNA: TGTGCCAGCAGCGTAGATGCCCGAGCTGGAAACACCATATATTTT
CDR3 protein: CASSVDARAGNTIYF

J gene: TRBJ1-2
clone size: once
D gene: .
V gene: TRBV18
CDR3 DNA: TGTGCCAGCTCACCACCAGGCGGCTATGGCTACACCTTC
CDR3 protein: CASSPPGGYGYTF

J gene: TRBJ2-3
clone size: .
D gene: .
V gene: TRBV2
CDR3 DNA: TGTGCCAGCGGTTTGACAGATACGCAGTATTTT
CDR3 protein: CASGLTDTQYF

J gene: TRBJ2-2
clone size: .
D gene: TRBD1
V gene: TRBV11-1
CDR3 DNA: TGTGCCAGCAGCTTAAGACAGGGCGGGGGGGAGCTGTTTTTT
CDR3 protein: CASSLRQGGGELFF

J gene: TRBJ2-2
clone size: .
D gene: .
V gene: TRBV6-5
CDR3 DNA: TGTGCCAGCAGTCCAGCCCACACCGGGGAGCTGTTTTTT
CDR3 protein: CASSPAHTGELFF

J gene: TRBJ2-3
clone size: few
D gene: .
V gene: TRBV15
CDR3 DNA: TGTGCCACCAAAATAAATTTGGGCACAGATACGCAGTATTTT
CDR3 protein: CATKINLGTDTQYF

J gene: TRBJ1-5
clone size: few
D gene: .
V gene: TRBV20-1
CDR3 DNA: TGCAGTGCTTCCCGTTACGGGCCCCAGCATTTT
CDR3 protein: CSASRYGPQHF

J gene: TRBJ1-4
clone size: .
D gene: .
V gene: TRBV30
CDR3 DNA: TGTGCCTGGACTCGCCGACGGGGGGCGAATGAAAAACTGTTTTTT
CDR3 protein: CAWTRRRGANEKLFF

J gene: TRBJ2-7
clone size: .
D gene: .
V gene: TRBV11-3
CDR3 DNA: TGTGCCAGCAGCTTAGGGGGCACCAACGAGCAGTACTTC
CDR3 protein: CASSLGGTNEQYF

J gene: TRBJ2-7
clone size: .
D gene: TRBD2
V gene: TRBV15
CDR3 DNA: TGTGCCACCAGCAAGCGGGGCGAGCAGTACTTC
CDR3 protein: CATSKRGEQYF

J gene: TRBJ2-2
clone size: .
D gene: TRBD1
V gene: TRBV7-8
CDR3 DNA: TGTGCCAGCTTTACGAGGGGACAGGGGCACGGGGAGCTGTTTTTT
CDR3 protein: CASFTRGQGHGELFF

J gene: TRBJ2-2
clone size: .
D gene: .
V gene: TRBV28
CDR3 DNA: TGTGCCAGCAGACCGACAGTAGGGTTGAACACCGGGGAGCTGTTTTTT
CDR3 protein: CASRPTVGLNTGELFF

J gene: TRBJ2-5
clone size: .
D gene: TRBD2
V gene: TRBV2
CDR3 DNA: TGTGCCAGCAGTGTGGGCCGCCGCCGTAGGGAGGGGCGAGAGACCCAGTACTTC
CDR3 protein: CASSVGRRRREGRETQYF

J gene: TRBJ2-1
clone size: .
D gene: TRBD1
V gene: TRBV5-1
CDR3 DNA: TGCGCCAGCAGCTTGGGGGGACAGAACAATGAGCAGTTCTTC
CDR3 protein: CASSLGGQNNEQFF

J gene: TRBJ2-6
clone size: .
D gene: .
V gene: TRBV19
CDR3 DNA: TGTGCAGGACGGGGGACTGGGGCCAACGTCCTGACTTTC
CDR3 protein: CAGRGTGANVLTF

J gene: TRBJ2-2
clone size: .
D gene: TRBD2
V gene: TRBV6-1
CDR3 DNA: TGTGCCAGCAGTGTTTGGCTAGCGGGACCGAACACCGGGGAGCTGTTTTTT
CDR3 protein: CASSVWLAGPNTGELFF

J gene: TRBJ2-1
clone size: .
D gene: TRBD2
V gene: TRBV4-2
CDR3 DNA: TGTGCCAGCAGCCAAGTCCTGCGGGAGGGCTCCTACAATGAGCAGTTCTTC
CDR3 protein: CASSQVLREGSYNEQFF

J gene: TRBJ1-5
clone size: .
D gene: TRBD1
V gene: TRBV18
CDR3 DNA: TGTGCCAGCTCACCTATACCGGGACAGGGTATTCAGCCCCAGCATTTT
CDR3 protein: CASSPIPGQGIQPQHF

J gene: TRBJ1-5
clone size: .
D gene: .
V gene: TRBV19
CDR3 DNA: TGTGCCAGTAGTATAGATTTGGACGGGGGGAGCAATCAGCCCCAGCATTTT
CDR3 protein: CASSIDLDGGSNQPQHF

J gene: TRBJ1-2
clone size: .
D gene: .
V gene: TRBV30
CDR3 DNA: TGTGCCTGGACTCGGGACTCCTATGGCTACACCTTC
CDR3 protein: CAWTRDSYGYTF

J gene: TRBJ2-5
clone size: .
D gene: .
V gene: TRBV28
CDR3 DNA: TGTGCCAGCAGTTTTGGCCGGCCGAAAGAGACCCAGTACTTC
CDR3 protein: CASSFGRPKETQYF

J gene: TRBJ1-5
clone size: few
D gene: .
V gene: TRBV28
CDR3 DNA: TGTGCCAGCAGTGCCCCACAGGGTATGGGGCAGCCCCAGCATTTT
CDR3 protein: CASSAPQGMGQPQHF

J gene: TRBJ1-2
clone size: .
D gene: TRBD1
V gene: TRBV30
CDR3 DNA: TGTGCCTGGGACAGGGGTAGCTATGGCTACACCTTC
CDR3 protein: CAWDRGSYGYTF